Listed below are T cell receptor beta chains from one sample, sequenced in a study of T cell responses to AZD1222 COVID-19 vaccine. Sequenced by immunoSEQ multiplex PCR; TCRdb stores in-frame clones only, minus some. This sample yields 100,000 to 150,000 clones, of which 90% are seen a single time; about 7% belongs to the top ten. Specimen: peripheral blood, collected on day 0 of AZD1222 vaccination. The receptor set was obtained from an adult in good health. The CDR3 runs from the conserved cysteine through the conserved F or W. The D gene is left open where the match is weak. Only part of the rows carry a size: once, few, many, or a class if the clone is expanded.

CDR3 DNA: TGTGCCAGCAGCGTAGTTGTAAACACTGAAGCTTTCTTT; CDR3 protein: CASSVVVNTEAFF; D gene: .; J gene: TRBJ1-1; V gene: TRBV9; clone size: .
CDR3 DNA: TGTGCCAGCAGCCCCCAGGGACTTTCCAATGTTAACTACGAGCAGTACTTC; CDR3 protein: CASSPQGLSNVNYEQYF; D gene: .; J gene: TRBJ2-7; V gene: TRBV7-2; clone size: .
CDR3 DNA: TGTGCCAGCAGTTTAGACATCCAAGAGACCCAGTACTTC; CDR3 protein: CASSLDIQETQYF; D gene: .; J gene: TRBJ2-5; V gene: TRBV28; clone size: .
CDR3 DNA: TGTGCCAGCAGCACCGGGAGAGGCTTCAATGAGCAGTTCTTC; CDR3 protein: CASSTGRGFNEQFF; D gene: .; J gene: TRBJ2-1; V gene: TRBV28; clone size: .
CDR3 DNA: TGCGCCAGCAGCCAGACGGGAATCCCGAATGAAAAACTGTTTTTT; CDR3 protein: CASSQTGIPNEKLFF; D gene: .; J gene: TRBJ1-4; V gene: TRBV5-1; clone size: .
CDR3 DNA: TGTGCCAGCAGCCTCACCGTGGCGGGAGAAGGCACAGATACGCAGTATTTT; CDR3 protein: CASSLTVAGEGTDTQYF; D gene: TRBD2; J gene: TRBJ2-3; V gene: TRBV9; clone size: .
CDR3 DNA: TGTGCCAGCAGCGTAGGCGGCGGATCGCAGGAGACCCAGTACTTC; CDR3 protein: CASSVGGGSQETQYF; D gene: .; J gene: TRBJ2-5; V gene: TRBV9; clone size: .
CDR3 DNA: TGTGCCAGCAGCTTGGGGACTAGTGGGGGCACAGATACGCAGTATTTT; CDR3 protein: CASSLGTSGGTDTQYF; D gene: TRBD2; J gene: TRBJ2-3; V gene: TRBV5-8; clone size: .
CDR3 DNA: TGTGCCAGCAGCTCCGGACGGGCCTACGAGCAGTACTTC; CDR3 protein: CASSSGRAYEQYF; D gene: .; J gene: TRBJ2-7; V gene: TRBV7-9; clone size: .
CDR3 DNA: TGTGCCAGCACCTGGGACGGATCCTACGAGCAGTACTTC; CDR3 protein: CASTWDGSYEQYF; D gene: .; J gene: TRBJ2-7; V gene: TRBV2; clone size: .
CDR3 DNA: TGTGCCAGCAGTAAGGGGACTAGCGGGAGCCACGAGCAGTACTTC; CDR3 protein: CASSKGTSGSHEQYF; D gene: TRBD2; J gene: TRBJ2-7; V gene: TRBV6-6; clone size: .
CDR3 DNA: TGCGCCAGTCGAAAAACCCCTGGGGCCGGGGAGCTGTTTTTT; CDR3 protein: CASRKTPGAGELFF; D gene: .; J gene: TRBJ2-2; V gene: TRBV5-1; clone size: few